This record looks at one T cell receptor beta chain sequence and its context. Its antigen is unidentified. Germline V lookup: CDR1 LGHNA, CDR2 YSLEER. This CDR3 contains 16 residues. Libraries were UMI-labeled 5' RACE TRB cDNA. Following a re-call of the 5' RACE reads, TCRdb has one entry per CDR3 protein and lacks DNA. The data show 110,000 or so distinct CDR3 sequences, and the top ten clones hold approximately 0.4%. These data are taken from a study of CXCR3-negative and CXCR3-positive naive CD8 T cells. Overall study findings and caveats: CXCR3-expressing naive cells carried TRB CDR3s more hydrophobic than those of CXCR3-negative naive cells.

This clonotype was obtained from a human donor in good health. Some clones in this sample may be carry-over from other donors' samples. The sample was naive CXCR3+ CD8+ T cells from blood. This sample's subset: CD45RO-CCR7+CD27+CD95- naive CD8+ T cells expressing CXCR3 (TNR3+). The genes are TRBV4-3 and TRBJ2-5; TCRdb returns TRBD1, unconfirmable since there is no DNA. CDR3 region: CASSQDRLQGEETQYF.